Each of the 29 T cell receptor beta chains below was sequenced from the same sample in a study of response to subunit inactivated influenza vaccine. Each CDR3 protein gets one entry after TCRdb re-called the RT-PCR reads with MiXCR. The table includes 710,000 or so distinct CDR3 sequences, around a sixth detected once. Sequenced material: PBMCs from blood, taken about 11 days after vaccination. These receptors came from a man in his fifties who received an inactivated influenza vaccine.

This clonotype was picked up a small number of times. The chain uses TRBV20-1 and TRBJ2-1; a weak D match, TRBD1 (6 bases). CDR1 and CDR2 from the germline V gene are DFQATT and SNEGSKA (reference sequence). This CDR3 is built from 14 residues. With 6 bases removed from V and 8 bases from J, the gap between germline ends came to 20 bases. The CDR3 sequence: CSAKGRTVGDEQFF. CDR3 nucleotides: TGCAGTGCGAAGGGCAGGACAGTTGGGGATGAGCAGTTCTTC.

The table lists this clonotype with many counts. The chain combines TRBV5-1 with TRBJ1-3; TRBD1 is a possible D gene (6 bases). The CDR3 sequence is 14 residues long. Germline CDR1 SGHRS, CDR2 YFSETQ. V shed 1 base and J shed 2 bases, with 7 bases lying between them. This CDR3 reads CASSLTGTGNTIYF. In DNA, the CDR3 is TGCGCCAGCAGCTTGACAGGGACTGGAAACACCATATATTTT.

This clonotype was seen ten or more times. The chain recombines TRBV5-1 with TRBJ2-4; TRBD1 agrees at 10 bases. The length of the CDR3 is 17 residues. J gave up 0 bases and V 4 bases, and 7 bases lay outside the gene matches. Germline CDR1 SGHRS, CDR2 YFSETQ. CDR3: CASSPRGDRGAKNIQYF. CDR3 sequence (DNA): TGCGCCAGCAGCCCACGCGGGGACAGGGGAGCCAAAAACATTCAGTACTTC.

In this sample, this clonotype turned up a few times. The CDR3 nucleotides are TGTGCCAGCAGTTTCAGGGTCCACGAGCAGTACTTC. This codes for CASSFRVHEQYF. The chain uses TRBV28 and TRBJ2-7; D is possibly TRBD1 (5 bases). Germline assignment: CDR1 MDHEN and CDR2 SYDVKM. The CDR3 contains 12 residues. The V end lost 3 bases, the J end lost 5 bases, and 8 bases lay between the germline ends.

The sample holds many counts of this clonotype. The V call is TRBV29-1, the J call TRBJ2-2; maybe TRBD1 (5 bases). Germline assignment: CDR1 SQVTM and CDR2 ANQGSEA. The CDR3 consists of 13 residues. Trimming left V 3 bases short and J 4 bases short, with 9 bases between. Written as DNA, the CDR3 is TGCAGCGTTGAGGCAGGGCGCACCGGGGAGCTGTTTTTT. Translated: CSVEAGRTGELFF.

This clonotype turned up a few times. CDR3 region: CASSLYGSVNNEQFF. The CDR3 bases are TGTGCCAGCAGTTTATACGGGAGTGTCAACAATGAGCAGTTCTTC. This chain connects TRBV12-3 or TRBV12-4 to TRBJ2-1; perhaps TRBD2 as D (6 bases). CDR3 length: 15 amino acids. The ends were cut back, 2 bases at V and 5 bases at J, with 13 bases in the middle.

J is TRBJ1-2 and V is TRBV10-3; TRBD1 is a possible D gene (6 bases). CDR1 and CDR2 (germline): ENHRY, SYGVKD. Trimming pared 3 bases from V and 2 bases from J, leaving 16 bases between. The CDR3 runs 16 residues. DNA for the CDR3: TGTGCCATCAGTGACAGGGATACGGGACAAAACTATGGCTACACCTTC. Its translation is CAISDRDTGQNYGYTF.

The chain has TRBV5-5 and TRBJ2-5; D unclear. Between the trimmed V and J ends, which lost 0 bases and 0 bases, there was a span of 9 bases. The germline gives CDR1 SGHKS, CDR2 YYEKEE (reference sequence). This CDR3 comprises 15 residues. The CDR3 spells CASSLDSGYQETQYF. CDR3 DNA sequence: TGTGCCAGCAGCTTGGATTCAGGATACCAAGAGACCCAGTACTTC.

This clonotype has at least ten counts. The gene calls are TRBV6-1 and TRBJ2-3, with 8 bases fitting TRBD2. Per germline, CDR1 MNHNS and CDR2 SASEGT. J lost 2 bases, V lost 11 bases, and 12 bases had no gene match. This CDR3 spans 15 amino acids. The DNA of the CDR3 is TGTGCCTCCTCGGGAGGGGGGCTCTTCACAGATACGCAGTATTTT. Translation gives CASSGGGLFTDTQYF.

This clonotype has just a few counts. The chain has TRBV7-3 and TRBJ2-7; TRBD2 matches at 8 bases. The CDR3 consists of 14 residues. Per germline, CDR1 SGHTA and CDR2 FQGTGA. Trimming at V came to 5 bases and at J to 2 bases, leaving 5 bases not matched to a gene. The DNA of the CDR3 is TGTGCCAGCAGCCCGACCGGGGGGGCCTACGAGCAGTACTTC. It encodes CASSPTGGAYEQYF. Full variable domain (missing parts from reference TRBV7-3 and TRBJ2-7): GAGVSQTPSNKVTEKGKYVELRCDPISGHTALYWYRQSLGQGPEFLIYFQGTGAADDSGLPNDRFFAVRPEGSVSTLKIQRTERGDSAVYLCASSPTGGAYEQYFGPGTRLTVT.

This chain connects TRBV20-1 to TRBJ2-5, with D uncertain. The germline V and J ends were trimmed by 3 bases and 7 bases, with 12 bases remaining between them. The CDR3 loop spans 12 amino acids. Per the germline V gene, CDR1 is DFQATT and CDR2 is SNEGSKA (reference sequence). The CDR3 loop reads CSASTGIGTQYF. In DNA form, the CDR3 reads TGCAGTGCTAGTACCGGTATAGGGACCCAGTACTTC.

CDR3 DNA: TGTGCCATCAGCAAAGGGGAGGGGTCTTCCCCTGGCTACACCTTC. It yields the protein CAISKGEGSSPGYTF. This chain joins TRBV10-3 and TRBJ1-2, with a weak D call TRBD1 (5 bases). Trimming left V 6 bases short and J 7 bases short, with 21 bases between. Germline V lookup: CDR1 ENHRY, CDR2 SYGVKD. The CDR3 totals 15 residues.

The chain combines TRBV5-1 with TRBJ1-2; 11 positions match TRBD1. With V trimmed by 4 bases and J by 7 bases, 9 bases remained unmatched. The CDR3 is 15 amino acids. Per the germline V gene, CDR1 is SGHRS and CDR2 is YFSETQ. The CDR3 here is CASSLGGQGAFGYTF. Written as DNA, the CDR3 is TGCGCCAGCAGCCTCGGTGGACAGGGGGCCTTTGGCTACACCTTC.

There are many counts of this clonotype. The J gene is TRBJ1-5, the V gene TRBV7-8; 7 bases align to TRBD1. Per germline, CDR1 SGHVS and CDR2 FQNEAQ. V trimming: 5 bases; J trimming: 8 bases; junction bases outside the gene matches: 15. This CDR3 contains 16 residues. In nucleotides, the CDR3 is TGTGCCAGCAGCCTCGGGACAGCCTTAACGCGGGAGCCCCAGCATTTT. It specifies CASSLGTALTREPQHF.

The rearrangement joins TRBV20-1 to TRBJ2-7; D is unclear. Germline CDR1 reads DFQATT; CDR2 reads SNEGSKA (reference sequence). The CDR3 contains 13 residues. The ends were cut back, 0 bases at V and 2 bases at J, with 8 bases in the middle. In DNA, the CDR3 is TGCAGTGCTAGAGACCTGACACCCTACGAGCAGTACTTC. It translates to CSARDLTPYEQYF.

This clonotype occurred a few times. The CDR3 here is CASSAGKSNQPQHF. CDR3 coding DNA: TGTGCCAGCAGCGCCGGAAAAAGCAATCAGCCCCAGCATTTT. The V and J genes are TRBV7-2 and TRBJ1-5; D remains unclear. From germline, CDR1 is SGHTA and CDR2 FQGNSA. The CDR3 extends over 14 amino acids. The V and J ends lost 5 bases and 1 base respectively, with 9 bases between them.

Points on this clonotype: Compared with germline, one end of the junction differs, possibly owing to a read error. This chain uses TRBV19 with TRBJ2-4; D gene uncertain. The germline gives CDR1 LNHDA, CDR2 SQIVND (reference sequence). This CDR3 spans 14 amino acids. CDR3 loop: CASSSQLAKNIQCF. The DNA of the CDR3 is TGTGCCAGTAGTTCGCAGTTAGCCAAAAACATTCAGTGCTTC.

The rearrangement joins TRBV7-2 to TRBJ2-4; D may be TRBD1 (7 bases). V gave up 5 bases and J gave up 6 bases, with 14 bases separating them. The CDR3 consists of 14 residues. Germline CDR1 reads SGHTA; CDR2 reads FQGNSA. The CDR3 is CASSTTGRGNIQYF. CDR3 bases: TGTGCCAGCAGCACGACAGGGCGGGGAAACATTCAGTACTTC.

This clonotype was seen a handful of times. V is TRBV11-2 and J is TRBJ1-4; TRBD1 might be the D (5 bases). CDR1 is SGHAT and CDR2 is FQNNGV in the germline V gene. Trimming left V 5 bases short and J 8 bases short, with 15 bases between. This CDR3 has 14 amino acids. CDR3 coding DNA: TGTGCCAGCAGCCCCCAAGGGGTAGGAGAAAAACTGTTTTTT. It is translated as CASSPQGVGEKLFF.

The chain combines TRBV28 with TRBJ2-7, with 7 bases matching TRBD1. After removal of 7 bases from V and 0 bases from J, the junction contained 12 bases not matched to a gene. In germline, CDR1 is MDHEN, CDR2 SYDVKM. This CDR3 spans 16 amino acids. The DNA of the CDR3 is TGTGCCAGCACCCCATCCTCAGGGGGTGTCTCCTACGAGCAGTACTTC. Translated: CASTPSSGGVSYEQYF.

The chain employs TRBV20-1 and TRBJ2-1; a weak D match, TRBD2 (6 bases). Trimming stripped 5 bases from V and 12 bases from J, with 11 bases between. Germline lookup yields CDR1 DFQATT and CDR2 SNEGSKA (reference sequence). The CDR3 covers 10 residues. The CDR3 sequence is CSAPGLPQFF. CDR3 nucleotides: TGCAGTGCTCCCGGACTACCGCAGTTCTTC.

The V and J genes are TRBV20-1 and TRBJ2-4; tentatively, D is TRBD2 (7 bases). Trimming cost V 3 bases and J 2 bases, with 17 bases left between them. The CDR3 sequence is 16 residues long. The germline gives CDR1 DFQATT, CDR2 SNEGSKA (reference sequence). The CDR3 reads CSASFRGGASKNIQYF. In DNA form, the CDR3 reads TGCAGTGCTAGTTTTCGTGGGGGGGCTTCCAAAAACATTCAGTACTTC.

V and J are TRBV7-8 and TRBJ1-1, with D maybe TRBD1 (5 bases). Between the trimmed V and J ends, which lost 1 base and 0 bases, there was a span of 12 bases. The CDR3 contains 16 residues. Germline loops: CDR1 SGHVS, CDR2 FQNEAQ. CDR3 in amino acids: CASSLVGRGVNTEAFF. DNA of the CDR3: TGTGCCAGCAGCTTAGTCGGGCGGGGGGTGAACACTGAAGCTTTCTTT. The variable domain in full, with the rest retrieved from reference TRBV7-8 and TRBJ1-1, is GAGVSQSPRYKVAKRGQDVALRCDPISGHVSLFWYQQALGQGPEFLTYFQNEAQLDKSGLPSDRFFAERPEGSVSTLKIQRTQQEDSAVYLCASSLVGRGVNTEAFFGQGTRLTVV.

CDR3 region: CASSLAVDTDTQYF. The CDR3 region has the DNA TGTGCCAGCAGCCTAGCAGTGGACACAGATACGCAGTATTTT. This chain links TRBV11-2 with TRBJ2-3; D is perhaps TRBD2 (5 bases). The CDR3 runs to 14 residues. CDR1 is SGHAT and CDR2 is FQNNGV in the germline V gene. The ends were cut back, 5 bases at V and 2 bases at J, with 11 bases in the middle. Supplemented by reference TRBV11-2 and TRBJ2-3, the full variable domain reads EAGVAQSPRYKIIEKRQSVAFWCNPISGHATLYWYQQILGQGPKLLIQFQNNGVVDDSQLPKDRFSAERLKGVDSTLKIQPAKLEDSAVYLCASSLAVDTDTQYFGPGTRLTVL.

CDR3 sequence reads: CSVERTGPYEQYF. In DNA, the CDR3 is TGCAGCGTTGAGAGGACAGGGCCCTACGAGCAGTACTTC. The chain links TRBV29-1 to TRBJ2-7; TRBD1 matches at 8 bases. Germline-derived CDR1 and CDR2 are SQVTM and ANQGSEA. V dropped 3 bases and J dropped 2; count of bases not matched to a gene: 3. This CDR3 is built from 13 residues.

This clonotype was counted many times. CDR3 in amino acids: CASSFGSSYNSPLHF. The CDR3, as DNA: TGTGCCAGCAGTTTTGGGAGCTCCTATAATTCACCCCTCCACTTT. The chain recombines TRBV28 with TRBJ1-6; D gene ambiguous. Germline lookup yields CDR1 MDHEN and CDR2 SYDVKM. V was cut by 3 bases and J by 0 bases, with 6 bases left in between. CDR3 length: 15 residues.

The chain is built from TRBV9 and TRBJ2-5, with TRBD2 as a possible D gene (6 bases). The CDR3 length is 15 residues. Trimming left V 4 bases short and J 5 bases short, with 18 bases between. The germline gives CDR1 SGDLS, CDR2 YYNGEE. DNA for the CDR3: TGTGCCAGCAGCCCTCCGCGGGGAGTAGGGGAGACCCAGTACTTC. This sequence encodes CASSPPRGVGETQYF.

This clonotype was picked up a small number of times. The gene calls are TRBV5-1 and TRBJ2-5; 11 bases are a match to TRBD2. This CDR3 spans 15 amino acids. V lost 1 base to trimming and J lost 4 bases; unmatched junction nucleotides: 3. Per germline, CDR1 SGHRS and CDR2 YFSETQ. Written as DNA, the CDR3 is TGCGCCAGCAGCTTGACTAGCGGGAGTGGAGAGACCCAGTACTTC. The encoded protein is CASSLTSGSGETQYF.

The table lists this clonotype with a few counts. The chain recombines TRBV5-1 with TRBJ2-7; 7 bases fit TRBD2. The V segment lost 4 bases and the J segment 4 bases; nucleotides outside the gene matches: 8. There are 14 residues in the CDR3. Germline CDR1 reads SGHRS; CDR2 reads YFSETQ. The CDR3 here is CASSGGGGPYEQYF. The CDR3 coding sequence is TGCGCCAGCAGCGGGGGGGGAGGGCCTTACGAGCAGTACTTC.